This T cell receptor (beta chain) was retrieved from a study of tumor-infiltrating lymphocytes in primary liver carcinoma. With around 490 ng total RNA as template and a constant-region primer, TCR beta cDNA was made. TCR beta libraries came from three nested multiplex PCR rounds using slightly modified ARM-PCR. Amplification in the first two PCR rounds was performed using TRBV1-TRBV30 forward primers and a C-beta reverse primer for around 10 cycles each. TCRdb itself ran the multiplex PCR reads through MiXCR, one entry per CDR3 protein. The sample has hundreds of thousands of distinct CDR3 sequences; roughly 60% are singletons. This clonotype was found a few times. V dropped 0 bases and J dropped 12; count of bases not matched to a gene: 10. Per germline, CDR1 SGHDT and CDR2 YYEEEE. CDR3 length: 15 residues. Germline DNA was also extracted, and blood RNA was taken from unsorted whole blood.

Sequences were obtained from peripheral blood. The source of this sequence is a woman in her 30s with primary liver carcinoma and hepatitis B virus infection. The rearrangement uses TRBV5-6 and TRBJ2-1; TRBD1 aligns across 9 bases. The CDR3 DNA is TGTGCCAGCAGCTTGGCCGGGACAGGGAAGCTGCGGCAGTTCTTC. Protein: CASSLAGTGKLRQFF.